What follows are 2 T cell receptor beta chains derived from one specimen sequenced in a study of shared clonotypes between healthy human individuals. Measured with immunoSEQ multiplex PCR; TCRdb has only the in-frame clones, and not every one. Counted here are some 1,100,000 clones, around 78% occurring once; the ten biggest clones make up approximately 0.56%. The sample was memory CD4+ T cells from PBMCs. Subset given: CD45RA-negative fraction. The receptors come from a man aged 18 to 29 in good health. Some clones in this sample may be carry-over from other donors' samples.

As concerns this clone: One end of the junction varies from germline; a read error may be responsible. J is TRBJ1-1 and V is TRBV15, with TRBD1 matching 10 bases. Per the germline V gene, CDR1 is LNHNV and CDR2 is YYDKDF (reference sequence). CDR3 size: 14 residues. CDR3 nucleotides: TGTGCCACCAGCGGAGACAGGGGGCGGACTGAAGCTTTCTTT. It translates to CATSGDRGRTEAFF.

Comment on this clone: A single base separates this from a much larger clone, so it may be a read error. The sample has other DNA sequences that encode this CDR3 too. The CDR3 bases are TGTGCCAGTAGTATTGAGGAGAACACTGAAGCTTTCTTT. It specifies CASSIEENTEAFF. The J gene is TRBJ1-1, the V gene TRBV19; D is unresolved. This CDR3 contains 13 residues. The V gene's germline CDR1 is LNHDA and CDR2 SQIVND (reference sequence). Deletions cut 3 bases from V and 1 base from J, with 6 bases between.